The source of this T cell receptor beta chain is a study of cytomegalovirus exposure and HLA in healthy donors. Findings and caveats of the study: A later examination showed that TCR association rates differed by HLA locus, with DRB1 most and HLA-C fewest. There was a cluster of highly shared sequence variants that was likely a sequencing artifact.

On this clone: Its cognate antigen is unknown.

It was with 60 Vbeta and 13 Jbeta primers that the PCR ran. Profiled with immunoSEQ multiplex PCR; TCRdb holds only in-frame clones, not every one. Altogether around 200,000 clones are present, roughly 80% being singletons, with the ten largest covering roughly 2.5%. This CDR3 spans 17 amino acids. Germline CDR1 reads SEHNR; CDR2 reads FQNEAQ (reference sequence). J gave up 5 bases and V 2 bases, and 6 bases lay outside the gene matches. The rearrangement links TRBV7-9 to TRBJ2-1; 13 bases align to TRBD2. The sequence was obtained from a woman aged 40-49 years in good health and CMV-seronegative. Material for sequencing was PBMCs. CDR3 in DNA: TGTGCCAGCAGCTTAAGGACTAGCGGGAGCGTGAACAATGAGCAGTTCTTC. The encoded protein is CASSLRTSGSVNNEQFF.